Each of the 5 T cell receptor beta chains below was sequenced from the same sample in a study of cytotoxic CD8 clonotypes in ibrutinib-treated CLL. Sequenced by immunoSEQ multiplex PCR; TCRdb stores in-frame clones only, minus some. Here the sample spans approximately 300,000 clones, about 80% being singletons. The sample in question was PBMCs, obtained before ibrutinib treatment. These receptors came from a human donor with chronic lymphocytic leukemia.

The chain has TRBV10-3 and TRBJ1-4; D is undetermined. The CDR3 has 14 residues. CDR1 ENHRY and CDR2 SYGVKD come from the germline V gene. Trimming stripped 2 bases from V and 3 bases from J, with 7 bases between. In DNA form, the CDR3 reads TGTGCCATCAGTGAGGGGAAACCTAATGAAAAACTGTTTTTT. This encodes CAISEGKPNEKLFF.

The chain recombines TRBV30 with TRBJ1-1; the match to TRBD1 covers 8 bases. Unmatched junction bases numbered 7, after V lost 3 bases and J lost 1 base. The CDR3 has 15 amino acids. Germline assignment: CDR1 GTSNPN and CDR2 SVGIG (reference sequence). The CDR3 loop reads CAWRSWDRPNTEAFF. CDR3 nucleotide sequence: TGTGCCTGGAGATCCTGGGACAGGCCGAACACTGAAGCTTTCTTT.

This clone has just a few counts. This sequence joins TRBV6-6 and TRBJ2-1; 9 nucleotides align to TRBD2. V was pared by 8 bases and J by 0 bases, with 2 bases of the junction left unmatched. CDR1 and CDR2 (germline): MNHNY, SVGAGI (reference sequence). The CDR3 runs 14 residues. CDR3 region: CASRLADSYNEQFF. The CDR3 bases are TGTGCCAGCCGACTAGCGGACTCCTACAATGAGCAGTTCTTC.

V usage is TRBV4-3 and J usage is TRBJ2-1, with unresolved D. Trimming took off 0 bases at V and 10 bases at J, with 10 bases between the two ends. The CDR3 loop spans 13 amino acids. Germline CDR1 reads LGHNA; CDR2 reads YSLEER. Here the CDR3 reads CASSQDARHEQFF. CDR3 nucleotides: TGCGCCAGCAGCCAAGATGCTAGGCACGAGCAGTTCTTC.

CDR3 in DNA: TGTGCCTGGGCCGGGACAGGGGTCTACGAGCAGTACTTC. This codes for CAWAGTGVYEQYF. V is TRBV30 and J is TRBJ2-7; 10 positions agree with TRBD1. Germline V gene sequence: CDR1 GTSNPN, CDR2 SVGIG (reference sequence). The CDR3 sequence is 13 residues long. V trimming: 5 bases; J trimming: 3 bases; junction bases outside the gene matches: 4.